This TCR beta chain derives from a study of blood T cells in healthy people across ages. Study-level points and caveats: Changes in expanded clonotypes were possibly confounded, as the CMV status of donors was unknown. Age advanced and TCR beta diversity per million T cells fell, roughly linearly.

For the second PCR, which ran for 7 to 11 cycles, a sample-barcoded 5' primer and a J-beta primer mix were used. TCRdb reprocessed the 5' RACE reads via MiXCR and lists one record per CDR3 protein. The sample lists roughly 500,000 distinct CDR3 sequences; roughly 28% were seen once. There were at least 5.5 micrograms of total RNA extracted from every sample. This CDR3 region has 19 residues. V was pared by 0 bases and J by 0 bases, with 13 bases of the junction left unmatched. The germline gives CDR1 PRHDT, CDR2 FYEKMQ (reference sequence). In this sample, this clonotype turned up a few times. Its antigen is not identified. Without the conserved terminal phenylalanine or tryptophan, this CDR3 likely stems from a read error.

Sequenced input: blood. This receptor was identified in a woman aged 70-85 years in good health. This chain connects TRBV13 to TRBJ2-7, with 8 bases that match TRBD2. The CDR3 sequence: CASSLGGRERGLSSYEQYL. CDR3 nucleotide sequence: TGTGCCAGCAGCTTAGGCGGGAGGGAGCGGGGGTTGAGCTCCTACGAGCAGTACCTC.